This TCR beta chain was observed in a study of blood T cell repertoires in COVID-19. Study background: Researchers got acute and convalescent COVID-19 samples from the United States, Italy and Spain.

Recovery among Cohort 3 donors was established by two negative PCRs, clearance, or symptom resolution. The table came from immunoSEQ multiplex PCR; TCRdb's copy has only in-frame clones and leaves some out. The sample shows 130,000 to 150,000 clones, about four fifths of them seen only once. Germline lookup yields CDR1 SNHLY and CDR2 FYNNEI. CDR3 length: 14 amino acids. Trimming pared 2 bases from V and 8 bases from J, leaving 15 bases between. This clonotype was obtained from a man aged 50-60 years who had recovered from COVID-19. The specimen sequenced was PBMCs or T cells enriched from blood (not recorded which). This chain connects TRBV2 to TRBJ1-1; tentatively, D is TRBD1 (5 bases). In DNA form, the CDR3 reads TGTGCCAGCAGTGAAAGACAGAGTGGTATAGAAGCTTTCTTT. It translates to CASSERQSGIEAFF.